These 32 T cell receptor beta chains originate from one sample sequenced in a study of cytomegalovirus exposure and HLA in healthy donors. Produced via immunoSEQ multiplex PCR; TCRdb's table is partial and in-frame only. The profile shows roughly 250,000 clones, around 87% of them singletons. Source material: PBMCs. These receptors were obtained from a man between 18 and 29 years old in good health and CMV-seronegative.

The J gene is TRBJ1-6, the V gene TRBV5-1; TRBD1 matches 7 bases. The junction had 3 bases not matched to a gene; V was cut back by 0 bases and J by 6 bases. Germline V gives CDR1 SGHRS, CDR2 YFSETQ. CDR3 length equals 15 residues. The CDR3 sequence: CASSLGGQINSPLHF. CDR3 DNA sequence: TGCGCCAGCAGCTTGGGGGGACAGATTAATTCACCCCTCCACTTT.

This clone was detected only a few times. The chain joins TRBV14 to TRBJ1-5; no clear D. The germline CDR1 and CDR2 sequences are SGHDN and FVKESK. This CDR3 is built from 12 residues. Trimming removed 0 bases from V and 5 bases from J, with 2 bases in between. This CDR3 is CASSQDDQPQHF. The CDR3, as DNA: TGTGCCAGCAGCCAAGACGATCAGCCCCAGCATTTT. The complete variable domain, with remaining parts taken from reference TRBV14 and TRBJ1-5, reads EAGVTQFPSHSVIEKGQTVTLRCDPISGHDNLYWYRRVMGKEIKFLLHFVKESKQDESGMPNNRFLAERTGGTYSTLKVQPAELEDSGVYFCASSQDDQPQHFGDGTRLSIL.

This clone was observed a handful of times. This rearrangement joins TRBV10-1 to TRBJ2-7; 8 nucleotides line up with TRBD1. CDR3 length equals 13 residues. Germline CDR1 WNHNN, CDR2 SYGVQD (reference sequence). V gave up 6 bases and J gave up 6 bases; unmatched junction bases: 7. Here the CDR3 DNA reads TGCGCCAGCAGCCCCGGACAGGGTTCCGAGCAGTACTTC. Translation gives CASSPGQGSEQYF.

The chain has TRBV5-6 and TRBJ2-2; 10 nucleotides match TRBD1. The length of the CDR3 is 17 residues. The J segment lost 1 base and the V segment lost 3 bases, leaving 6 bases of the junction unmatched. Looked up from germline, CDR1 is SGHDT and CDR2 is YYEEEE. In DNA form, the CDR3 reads TGTGCCAGCAGCTGGGGACAGGGGATGGGGAACACCGGGGAGCTGTTTTTT. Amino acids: CASSWGQGMGNTGELFF.

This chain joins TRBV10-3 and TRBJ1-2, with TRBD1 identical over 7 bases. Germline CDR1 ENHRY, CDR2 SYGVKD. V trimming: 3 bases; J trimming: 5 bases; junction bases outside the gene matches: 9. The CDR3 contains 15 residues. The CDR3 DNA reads TGTGCCATCAGTGAACAGACAGGGTTACAGTATGGCTACACCTTC. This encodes CAISEQTGLQYGYTF.

CDR3 sequence (DNA): TGTGCCAGCAGCCGGCGGGATACGCAGTATTTT. Its protein is CASSRRDTQYF. The V call is TRBV6-5, the J call TRBJ2-3; D uncertain. Germline V gene sequence: CDR1 MNHEY, CDR2 SVGAGI. Trimming removed 6 bases at V and 6 bases at J, with 7 bases between. This CDR3 spans 11 amino acids.

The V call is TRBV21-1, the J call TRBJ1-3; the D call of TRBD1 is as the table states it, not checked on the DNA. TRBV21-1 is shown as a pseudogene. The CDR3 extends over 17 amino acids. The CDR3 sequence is CASSNPQGAQAGNTIYF. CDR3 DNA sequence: TGTGCCAGCAGCAACCCGCAGGGTGCACAAGCTGGAAACACCATATATTTT.

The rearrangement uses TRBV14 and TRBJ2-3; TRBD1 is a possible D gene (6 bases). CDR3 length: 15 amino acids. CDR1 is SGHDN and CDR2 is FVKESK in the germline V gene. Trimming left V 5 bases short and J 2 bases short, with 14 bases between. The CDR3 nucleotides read TGTGCCAGCAGCGCCCGACAGGCTTTCACAGATACGCAGTATTTT. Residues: CASSARQAFTDTQYF. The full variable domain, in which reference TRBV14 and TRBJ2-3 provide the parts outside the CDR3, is EAGVTQFPSHSVIEKGQTVTLRCDPISGHDNLYWYRRVMGKEIKFLLHFVKESKQDESGMPNNRFLAERTGGTYSTLKVQPAELEDSGVYFCASSARQAFTDTQYFGPGTRLTVL.

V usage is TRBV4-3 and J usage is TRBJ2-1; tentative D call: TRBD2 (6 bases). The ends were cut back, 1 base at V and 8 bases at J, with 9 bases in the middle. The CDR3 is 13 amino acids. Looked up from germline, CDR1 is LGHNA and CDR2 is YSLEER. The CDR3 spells CASSQGSSDEQFF. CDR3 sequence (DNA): TGCGCCAGCAGCCAAGGGTCTAGCGATGAGCAGTTCTTC.

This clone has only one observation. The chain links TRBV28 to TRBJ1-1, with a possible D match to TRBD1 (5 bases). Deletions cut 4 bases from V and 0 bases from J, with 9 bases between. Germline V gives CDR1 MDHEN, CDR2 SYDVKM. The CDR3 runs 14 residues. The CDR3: CASSWRGMNTEAFF. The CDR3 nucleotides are TGTGCCAGCAGTTGGCGGGGGATGAACACTGAAGCTTTCTTT.

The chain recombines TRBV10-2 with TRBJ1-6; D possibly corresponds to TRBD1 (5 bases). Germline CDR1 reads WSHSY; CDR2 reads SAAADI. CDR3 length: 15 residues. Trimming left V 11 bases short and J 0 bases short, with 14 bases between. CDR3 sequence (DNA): TGCGCCGGACGACAGAGTAGCTCCTATAATTCACCCCTCCACTTT. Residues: CAGRQSSSYNSPLHF.

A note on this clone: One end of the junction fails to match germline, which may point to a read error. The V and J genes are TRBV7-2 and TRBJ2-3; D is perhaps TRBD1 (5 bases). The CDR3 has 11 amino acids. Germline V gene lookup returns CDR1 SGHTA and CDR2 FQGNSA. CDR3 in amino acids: CASSLSRVTVF. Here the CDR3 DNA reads TGTGCCAGCAGCCTCAGCAGGGTAACCGTTTTT. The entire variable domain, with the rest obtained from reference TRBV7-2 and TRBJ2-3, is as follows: GAGVSQSPSNKVTEKGKDVELRCDPISGHTALYWYRQSLGQGLEFLIYFQGNSAPDKSGLPSDRFSAERTGGSVSTLTIQRTQQEDSAVYLCASSLSRVTVFGPGTRLTVL.

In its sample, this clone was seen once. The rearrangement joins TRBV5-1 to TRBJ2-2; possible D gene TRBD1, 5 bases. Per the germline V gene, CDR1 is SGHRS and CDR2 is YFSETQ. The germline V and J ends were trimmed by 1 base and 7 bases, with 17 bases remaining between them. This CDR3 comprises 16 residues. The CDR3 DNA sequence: TGCGCCAGCAGCTTGCAACCCGGTTCCAGGGTCGGGGAGCTGTTTTTT. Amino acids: CASSLQPGSRVGELFF.

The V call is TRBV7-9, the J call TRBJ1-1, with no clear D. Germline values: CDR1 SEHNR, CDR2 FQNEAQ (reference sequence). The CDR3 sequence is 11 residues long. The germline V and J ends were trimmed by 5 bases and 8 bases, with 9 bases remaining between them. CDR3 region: CASSSRPEAFF. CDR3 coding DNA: TGTGCCAGCAGCAGCAGGCCCGAAGCTTTCTTT.

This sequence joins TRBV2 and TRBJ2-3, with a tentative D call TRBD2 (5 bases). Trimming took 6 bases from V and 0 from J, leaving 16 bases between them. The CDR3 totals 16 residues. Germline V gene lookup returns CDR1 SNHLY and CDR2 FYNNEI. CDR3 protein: CASSPAGLSSTDTQYF. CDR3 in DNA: TGTGCCAGCAGCCCGGCGGGCTTATCTAGCACAGATACGCAGTATTTT.

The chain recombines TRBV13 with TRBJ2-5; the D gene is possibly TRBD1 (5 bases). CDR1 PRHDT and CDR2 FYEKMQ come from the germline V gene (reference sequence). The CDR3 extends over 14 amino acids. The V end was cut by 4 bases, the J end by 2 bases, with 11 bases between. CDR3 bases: TGTGCCAGCAGCTCATTAGGGGATCAAGAGACCCAGTACTTC. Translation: CASSSLGDQETQYF.

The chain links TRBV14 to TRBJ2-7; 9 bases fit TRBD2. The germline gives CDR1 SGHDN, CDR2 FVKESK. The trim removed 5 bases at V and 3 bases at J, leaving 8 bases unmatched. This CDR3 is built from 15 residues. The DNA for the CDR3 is TGTGCCAGCAGCGGGACACTAGCGGGCATCTACGAGCAGTACTTC. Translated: CASSGTLAGIYEQYF.

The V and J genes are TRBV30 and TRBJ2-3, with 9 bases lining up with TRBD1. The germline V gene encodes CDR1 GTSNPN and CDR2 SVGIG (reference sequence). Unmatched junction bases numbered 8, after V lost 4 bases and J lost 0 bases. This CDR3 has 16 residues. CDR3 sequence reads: CAWIRQGGSSTDTQYF. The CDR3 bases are TGTGCCTGGATCCGACAGGGGGGTTCTAGCACAGATACGCAGTATTTT. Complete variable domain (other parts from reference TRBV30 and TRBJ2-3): SQTIHQWPATLVQPVGSPLSLECTVEGTSNPNLYWYRQAAGRGLQLLFYSVGIGQISSEVPQNLSASRPQDRQFILSSKKLLLSDSGFYLCAWIRQGGSSTDTQYFGPGTRLTVL.

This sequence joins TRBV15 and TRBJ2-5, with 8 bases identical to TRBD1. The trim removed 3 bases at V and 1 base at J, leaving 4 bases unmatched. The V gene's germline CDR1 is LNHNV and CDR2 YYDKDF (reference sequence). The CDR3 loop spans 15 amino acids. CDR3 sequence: CATSRRTGLQETQYF. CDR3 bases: TGTGCCACCAGCAGGAGGACAGGGCTCCAAGAGACCCAGTACTTC.

The CDR3 sequence is CASSFQVGQGTDTQYF. CDR3 in DNA: TGTGCCAGCAGCTTCCAAGTGGGACAGGGGACAGATACGCAGTATTTT. The rearrangement uses TRBV7-9 and TRBJ2-3; TRBD1 matches 10 bases. CDR1 is SEHNR, CDR2 FQNEAQ, per germline (reference sequence). Trimming at V came to 3 bases and at J to 3 bases, leaving 6 bases not matched to a gene. The CDR3 is made up of 16 amino acids.

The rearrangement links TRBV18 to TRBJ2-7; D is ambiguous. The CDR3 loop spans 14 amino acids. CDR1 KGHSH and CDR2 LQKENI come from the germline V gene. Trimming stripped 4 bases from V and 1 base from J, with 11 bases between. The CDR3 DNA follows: TGTGCCAGCTCACAAGCTCTCGGGTCCTACGAGCAGTACTTC. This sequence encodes CASSQALGSYEQYF.

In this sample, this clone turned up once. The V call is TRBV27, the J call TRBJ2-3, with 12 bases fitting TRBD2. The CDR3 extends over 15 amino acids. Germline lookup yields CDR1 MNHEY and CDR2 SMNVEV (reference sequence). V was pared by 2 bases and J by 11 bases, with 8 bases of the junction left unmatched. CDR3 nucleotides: TGTGCCAGCAGTTTAGATACTAGCGGGAGGACCCGGCAGTATTTT. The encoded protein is CASSLDTSGRTRQYF.

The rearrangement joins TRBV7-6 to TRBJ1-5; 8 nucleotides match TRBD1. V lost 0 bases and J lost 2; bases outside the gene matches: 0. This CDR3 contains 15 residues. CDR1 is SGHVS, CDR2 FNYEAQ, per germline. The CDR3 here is CASSLAGQGNQPQHF. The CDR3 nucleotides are TGTGCCAGCAGCTTAGCGGGACAGGGCAATCAGCCCCAGCATTTT. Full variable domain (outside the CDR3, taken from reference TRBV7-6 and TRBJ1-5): GAGVSQSPRYKVTKRGQDVALRCDPISGHVSLYWYRQALGQGPEFLTYFNYEAQQDKSGLPNDRFSAERPEGSISTLTIQRTEQRDSAMYRCASSLAGQGNQPQHFGDGTRLSIL.

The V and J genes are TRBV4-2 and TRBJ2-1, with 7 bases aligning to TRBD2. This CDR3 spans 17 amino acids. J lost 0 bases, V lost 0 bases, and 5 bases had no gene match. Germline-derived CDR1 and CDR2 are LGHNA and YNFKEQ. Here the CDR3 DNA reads TGTGCCAGCAGCCAAGATCACGGGGGGAGCTCCTACAATGAGCAGTTCTTC. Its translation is CASSQDHGGSSYNEQFF.

CDR3 amino acids: CASSRTVYEQYF. CDR3 nucleotide sequence: TGTGCCAGCTCCCGGACAGTCTACGAGCAGTACTTC. This rearrangement joins TRBV6-1 to TRBJ2-7, with D possibly TRBD1 on 6 matching bases. CDR1 MNHNS and CDR2 SASEGT come from the germline V gene. With 8 bases removed from V and 3 bases from J, the gap between germline ends came to 11 bases. CDR3 size: 12 residues.

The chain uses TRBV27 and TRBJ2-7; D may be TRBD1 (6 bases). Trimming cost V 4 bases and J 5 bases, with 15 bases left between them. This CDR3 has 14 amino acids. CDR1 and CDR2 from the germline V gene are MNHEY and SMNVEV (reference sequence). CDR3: CASSYGGALHEQYF. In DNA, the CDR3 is TGTGCCAGCAGTTATGGGGGCGCGCTCCACGAGCAGTACTTC.

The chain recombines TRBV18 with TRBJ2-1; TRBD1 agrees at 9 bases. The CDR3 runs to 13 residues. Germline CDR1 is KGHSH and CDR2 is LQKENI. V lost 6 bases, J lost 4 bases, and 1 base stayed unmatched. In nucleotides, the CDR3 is TGTGCCAGCTCGGGACAGGGTTACAATGAGCAGTTCTTC. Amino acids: CASSGQGYNEQFF. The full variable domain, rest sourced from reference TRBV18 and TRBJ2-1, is NAGVMQNPRHLVRRRGQEARLRCSPMKGHSHVYWYRQLPEEGLKFMVYLQKENIIDESGMPKERFSAEFPKEGPSILRIQQVVRGDSAAYFCASSGQGYNEQFFGPGTRLTVL.

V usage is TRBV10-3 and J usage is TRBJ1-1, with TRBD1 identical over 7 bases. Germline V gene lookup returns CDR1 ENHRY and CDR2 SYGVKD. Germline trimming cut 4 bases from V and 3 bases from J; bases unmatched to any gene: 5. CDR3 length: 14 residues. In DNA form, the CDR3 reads TGTGCCATCAGTGCCAAGGGGGCGGACACTGAAGCTTTCTTT. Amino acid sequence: CAISAKGADTEAFF.

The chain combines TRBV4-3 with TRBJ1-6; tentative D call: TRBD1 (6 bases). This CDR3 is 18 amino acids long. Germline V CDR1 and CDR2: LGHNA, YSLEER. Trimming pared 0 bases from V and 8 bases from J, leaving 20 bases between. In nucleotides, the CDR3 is TGCGCCAGCAGCCAAGATTATCTGTGGGACACGGGTCATTCACCCCTCCACTTT. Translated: CASSQDYLWDTGHSPLHF.

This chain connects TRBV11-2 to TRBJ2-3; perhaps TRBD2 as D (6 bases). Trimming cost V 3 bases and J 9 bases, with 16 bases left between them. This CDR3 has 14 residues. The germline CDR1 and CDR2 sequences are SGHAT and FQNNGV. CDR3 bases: TGTGCCAGCAGCTTGGACTTACTAGCTAAGACGCAGTATTTT. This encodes CASSLDLLAKTQYF. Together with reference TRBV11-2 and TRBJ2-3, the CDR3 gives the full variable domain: EAGVAQSPRYKIIEKRQSVAFWCNPISGHATLYWYQQILGQGPKLLIQFQNNGVVDDSQLPKDRFSAERLKGVDSTLKIQPAKLEDSAVYLCASSLDLLAKTQYFGPGTRLTVL.

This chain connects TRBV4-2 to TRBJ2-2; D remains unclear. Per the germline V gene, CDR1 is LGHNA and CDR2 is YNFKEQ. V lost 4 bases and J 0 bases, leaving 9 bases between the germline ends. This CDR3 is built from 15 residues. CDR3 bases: TGTGCCAGCAGCCGAAGTGACACGAACACCGGGGAGCTGTTTTTT. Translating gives CASSRSDTNTGELFF.

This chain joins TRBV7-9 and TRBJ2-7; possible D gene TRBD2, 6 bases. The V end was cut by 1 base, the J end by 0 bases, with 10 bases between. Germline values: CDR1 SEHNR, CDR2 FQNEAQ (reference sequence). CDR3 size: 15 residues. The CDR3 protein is CASSLGGVSSYEQYF. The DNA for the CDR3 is TGTGCCAGCAGCTTAGGCGGGGTGAGCTCCTACGAGCAGTACTTC.